This T cell receptor beta chain was captured by sequencing in a study of T cell changes during pregnancy in multiple sclerosis (dated 2019 in TCRdb). The study in broad terms: The study examined how the T cell repertoire changed over the course of pregnancy in women with multiple sclerosis.

This clone came up once. The antigen it binds to is not known. Base qualities are not provided; no much larger clone lies one nucleotide away. Its CDR3 holds 14 amino acids, cysteine through phenylalanine. The only DNA kept is the CDR3, 42 bases in frame from the first base. CDR1 and CDR2, looked up from the germline V gene, are SGHAT and FQNNGV. The V and J ends are trimmed by 3 bases and 4 bases, leaving 11 bases between them. Library method: the immunoSEQ multiplex PCR assay. TCRdb provides this immuneACCESS table in a form limited to in-frame rearrangements. Some clones are lacking; in checked studies, under half of them reflect an unresolved V gene, and why the rest are absent is not known. Here the sample has roughly 69,000 clones; roughly 92% occur a single time. More than 1.4% of the sample rests with the top ten.

The source was peripheral blood, collected in the second trimester of pregnancy. The chain is made from TRBV11-2 and TRBJ2-3; TRBD2 is possibly the D segment (6 matching bases). This TCR was recovered from a female donor with multiple sclerosis, enrolled in a pregnancy study. The bases read TGTGCCAGCAGCTTGGACGGAGGGGCAGATACGCAGTATTTT. Its protein product is CASSLDGGADTQYF.